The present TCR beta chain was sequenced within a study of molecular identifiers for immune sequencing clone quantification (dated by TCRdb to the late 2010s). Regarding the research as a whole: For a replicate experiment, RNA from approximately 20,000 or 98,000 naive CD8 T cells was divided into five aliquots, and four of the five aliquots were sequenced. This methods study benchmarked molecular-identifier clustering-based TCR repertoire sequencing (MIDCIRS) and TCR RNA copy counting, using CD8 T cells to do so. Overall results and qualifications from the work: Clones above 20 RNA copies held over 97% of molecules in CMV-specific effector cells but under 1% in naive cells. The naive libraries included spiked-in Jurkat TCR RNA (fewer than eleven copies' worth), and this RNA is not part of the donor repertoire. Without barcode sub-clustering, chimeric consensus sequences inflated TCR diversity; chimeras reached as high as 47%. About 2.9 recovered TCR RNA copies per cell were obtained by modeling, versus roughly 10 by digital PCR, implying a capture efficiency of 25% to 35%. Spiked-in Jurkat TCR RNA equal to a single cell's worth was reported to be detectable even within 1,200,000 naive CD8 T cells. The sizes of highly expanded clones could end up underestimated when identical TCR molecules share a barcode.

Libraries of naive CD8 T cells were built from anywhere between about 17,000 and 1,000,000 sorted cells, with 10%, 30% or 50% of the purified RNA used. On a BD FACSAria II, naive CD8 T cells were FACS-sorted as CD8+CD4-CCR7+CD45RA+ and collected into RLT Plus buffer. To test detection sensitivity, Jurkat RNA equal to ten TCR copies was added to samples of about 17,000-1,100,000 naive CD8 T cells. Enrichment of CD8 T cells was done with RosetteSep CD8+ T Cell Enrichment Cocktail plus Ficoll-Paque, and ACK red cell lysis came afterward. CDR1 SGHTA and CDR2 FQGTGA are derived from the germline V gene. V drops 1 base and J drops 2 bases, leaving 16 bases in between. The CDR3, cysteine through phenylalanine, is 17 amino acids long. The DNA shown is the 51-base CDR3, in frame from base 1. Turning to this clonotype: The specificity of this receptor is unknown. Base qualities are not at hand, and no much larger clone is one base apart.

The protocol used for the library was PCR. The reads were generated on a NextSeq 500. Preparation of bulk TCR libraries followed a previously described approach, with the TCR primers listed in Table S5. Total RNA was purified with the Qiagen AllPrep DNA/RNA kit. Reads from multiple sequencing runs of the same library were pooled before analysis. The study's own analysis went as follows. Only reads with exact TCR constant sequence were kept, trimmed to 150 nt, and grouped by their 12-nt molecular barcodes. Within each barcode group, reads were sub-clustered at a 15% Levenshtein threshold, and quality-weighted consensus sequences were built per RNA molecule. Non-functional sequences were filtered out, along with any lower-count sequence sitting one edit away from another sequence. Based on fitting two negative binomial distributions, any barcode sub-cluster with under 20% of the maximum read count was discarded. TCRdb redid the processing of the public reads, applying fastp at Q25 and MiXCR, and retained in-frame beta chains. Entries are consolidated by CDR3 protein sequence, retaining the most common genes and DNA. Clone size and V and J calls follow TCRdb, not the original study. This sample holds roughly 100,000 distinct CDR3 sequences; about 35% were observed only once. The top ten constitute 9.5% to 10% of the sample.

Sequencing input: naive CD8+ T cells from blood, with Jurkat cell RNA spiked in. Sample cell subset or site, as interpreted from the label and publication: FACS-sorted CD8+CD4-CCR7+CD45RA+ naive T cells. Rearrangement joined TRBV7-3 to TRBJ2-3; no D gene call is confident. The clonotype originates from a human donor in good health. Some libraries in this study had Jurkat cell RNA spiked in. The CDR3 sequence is CASSLMRTETITDTQYF. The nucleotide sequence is TGTGCCAGCAGCTTAATGAGGACGGAGACGATCACAGATACGCAGTATTTT.